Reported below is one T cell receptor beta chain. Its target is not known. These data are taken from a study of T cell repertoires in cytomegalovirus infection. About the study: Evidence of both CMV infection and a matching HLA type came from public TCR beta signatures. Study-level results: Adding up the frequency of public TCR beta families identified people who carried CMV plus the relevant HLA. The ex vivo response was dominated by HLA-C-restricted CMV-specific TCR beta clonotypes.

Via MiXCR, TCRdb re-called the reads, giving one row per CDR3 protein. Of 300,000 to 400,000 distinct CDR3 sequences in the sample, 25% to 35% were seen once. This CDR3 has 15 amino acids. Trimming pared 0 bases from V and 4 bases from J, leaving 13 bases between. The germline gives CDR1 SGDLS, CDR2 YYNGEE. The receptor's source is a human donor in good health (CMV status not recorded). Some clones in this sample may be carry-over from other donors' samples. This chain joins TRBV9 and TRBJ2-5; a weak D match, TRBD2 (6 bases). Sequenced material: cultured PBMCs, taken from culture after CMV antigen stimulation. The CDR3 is CASSVEGLASETQYF. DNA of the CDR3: TGTGCCAGCAGCGTAGAGGGGCTAGCGTCAGAGACCCAGTACTTC.